This T cell receptor (beta chain) is from a study of blood T cell repertoires in COVID-19. The V and J ends lost 0 bases and 4 bases, in that order; junction bases with no gene match: 6. The CDR3 totals 15 residues. From germline, CDR1 is SGHTA and CDR2 FQGTGA. Sequencing was performed with immunoSEQ multiplex PCR; in TCRdb, only in-frame clones are kept and a portion is missing. The sample consists of about 52,000 clones, 87% of them appearing once. This clonotype was sampled from a human donor with active COVID-19. The donor label of this sample is uncertain. Sequencing was carried out using peripheral blood. The chain joins TRBV7-3 to TRBJ2-7; 7 bases align to TRBD1. CDR3 in amino acids: CASSLTQGSNYEQYF. CDR3 nucleotide sequence: TGTGCCAGCAGCTTAACACAGGGGTCGAATTACGAGCAGTACTTC. Full variable domain (remainder filled in from reference TRBV7-3 and TRBJ2-7): GAGVSQTPSNKVTEKGKYVELRCDPISGHTALYWYRQSLGQGPEFLIYFQGTGAADDSGLPNDRFFAVRPEGSVSTLKIQRTERGDSAVYLCASSLTQGSNYEQYFGPGTRLTVT.